What follows are 13 T cell receptor beta chains derived from one specimen sequenced in a study of blood T cell repertoires in COVID-19. Assay: immunoSEQ multiplex PCR; the TCRdb copy retains only in-frame clones and omits some. There are approximately 25,000 clones in the sample; 75% to 90% occur only once, and about 2.6% lies in the top ten. Specimen: peripheral blood. These receptors all come from a woman aged 70-85 years with COVID-19, enrolled during active disease.

This chain connects TRBV15 to TRBJ2-3, with 9 bases matching TRBD2. Germline CDR1 reads LNHNV; CDR2 reads YYDKDF (reference sequence). This CDR3 comprises 16 residues. J gave up 4 bases and V 0 bases, and 5 bases lay outside the gene matches. The CDR3 loop reads CATSRELAGVADTQYF. The CDR3 nucleotides read TGTGCCACCAGCAGAGAGTTAGCGGGAGTGGCAGATACGCAGTATTTT. The full variable domain, with the rest looked up from reference TRBV15 and TRBJ2-3, is DAMVIQNPRYQVTQFGKPVTLSCSQTLNHNVMYWYQQKSSQAPKLLFHYYDKDFNNEADTPDNFQSRRPNTSFCFLDIRSPGLGDTAMYLCATSRELAGVADTQYFGPGTRLTVL.

The rearrangement links TRBV12-3 or TRBV12-4 to TRBJ1-4; weak D call: TRBD1 (6 bases). V was cut by 9 bases and J by 11 bases, with 16 bases left in between. This CDR3 has 12 residues. CDR3 DNA: TGTGCCAGTTCGAAGGGGGGGAGGAAACTGTTTTTT. Its translation is CASSKGGRKLFF.

The CDR3 DNA reads TGTGCCAGCAGCTTAGGAGGGGGCTGGGATCAGCCCCAGCATTTT. Translated, it gives CASSLGGGWDQPQHF. The genes are TRBV7-6 and TRBJ1-5; 7 nucleotides agree with TRBD1. From germline, CDR1 is SGHVS and CDR2 FNYEAQ. The CDR3 loop spans 15 amino acids. J gave up 5 bases and V 1 base, and 5 bases lay outside the gene matches. Full variable domain (rest looked up from reference TRBV7-6 and TRBJ1-5): GAGVSQSPRYKVTKRGQDVALRCDPISGHVSLYWYRQALGQGPEFLTYFNYEAQQDKSGLPNDRFSAERPEGSISTLTIQRTEQRDSAMYRCASSLGGGWDQPQHFGDGTRLSIL.

The chain has TRBV10-3 and TRBJ2-3, with 8 positions matching TRBD2. The junction had 9 bases not matched to a gene; V was cut back by 7 bases and J by 6 bases. CDR3 length: 14 residues. Germline CDR1 ENHRY, CDR2 SYGVKD. CDR3 amino acids: CAIKPAGVGDTQYF. DNA of the CDR3: TGTGCCATCAAACCAGCGGGGGTTGGGGATACGCAGTATTTT.

The J gene is TRBJ1-1, the V gene TRBV6-5, with a weak D call TRBD1 (6 bases). The V gene's germline CDR1 is MNHEY and CDR2 SVGAGI. This CDR3 region has 15 residues. V was shortened by 2 bases and J by 10 bases, with 20 bases between the two germline ends. Written as DNA, the CDR3 is TGTGCCAGCAGTTACGCTCCCACAGGGAAGCTTGTAGCTTTCTTT. Translated, it gives CASSYAPTGKLVAFF.

This chain links TRBV14 with TRBJ1-3; possible D gene TRBD1, 6 bases. The CDR3 runs to 15 residues. Germline CDR1 is SGHDN and CDR2 is FVKESK. With 2 bases removed from V and 3 bases from J, the gap between germline ends came to 11 bases. The CDR3 protein is CASSQPGASGNTIYF. The CDR3 coding sequence is TGTGCCAGCAGCCAACCAGGGGCTAGTGGAAACACCATATATTTT.

The rearrangement links TRBV29-1 to TRBJ2-5; TRBD2 is a possible D gene (6 bases). Trimming removed 7 bases at V and 5 bases at J, with 11 bases between. Germline-derived CDR1 and CDR2 are SQVTM and ANQGSEA. The CDR3 length is 11 residues. CDR3: CSAGTPETQYF. In DNA, the CDR3 is TGCAGCGCCGGGACTCCCGAGACCCAGTACTTC.

The chain joins TRBV7-2 to TRBJ1-1, with D possibly being TRBD1 (6 bases). This CDR3 region has 16 residues. Trimming left V 5 bases short and J 6 bases short, with 22 bases between. Germline-derived CDR1 and CDR2 are SGHTA and FQGNSA. This chain's CDR3 is CASSPPGGAGIAEAFF. DNA for the CDR3: TGTGCCAGCAGCCCCCCTGGGGGGGCAGGGATTGCTGAAGCTTTCTTT.

The V call is TRBV19, the J call TRBJ1-6; D unresolved. The CDR3 contains 14 residues. The V gene's germline CDR1 is LNHDA and CDR2 SQIVND (reference sequence). V lost 4 bases and J lost 7, with 11 bases in between. In DNA form, the CDR3 reads TGTGCCAGTAGTACAGTTAACCTCAATTCACCCCTCCACTTT. This sequence encodes CASSTVNLNSPLHF.

CDR3 in DNA: TGTGCCAGCAGCTTAGTCACAAACAGGGGGCGATTAGCCAAAAACATTCAGTACTTC. This gives the protein CASSLVTNRGRLAKNIQYF. The V call is TRBV7-2, the J call TRBJ2-4; 9 bases align to TRBD1. The CDR3 has 19 amino acids. V was clipped by 1 base and J by 0 bases; unmatched bases: 10. Germline loops: CDR1 SGHTA, CDR2 FQGNSA. The variable domain in full, with the rest retrieved from reference TRBV7-2 and TRBJ2-4, is GAGVSQSPSNKVTEKGKDVELRCDPISGHTALYWYRQSLGQGLEFLIYFQGNSAPDKSGLPSDRFSAERTGGSVSTLTIQRTQQEDSAVYLCASSLVTNRGRLAKNIQYFGAGTRLSVL.

This sequence joins TRBV5-8 and TRBJ2-3, with D unclear. Germline V lookup: CDR1 SGHTS, CDR2 YDEGEE. This CDR3 comprises 13 residues. V was pared by 4 bases and J by 3 bases, with 9 bases between. The CDR3 DNA reads TGTGCCAGCAGCGATTTCGGGACAGATACGCAGTATTTT. Its translation: CASSDFGTDTQYF.

The genes are TRBV6-2 or TRBV6-3 and TRBJ1-5, with D perhaps matching TRBD1 (5 bases). Germline assignment: CDR1 MNHEY and CDR2 SVGEGT. V lost 2 bases, J lost 7 bases, and 12 bases lay in between. The CDR3 sequence is 14 residues long. The CDR3 sequence is CASSYGAQGQPQHF. In DNA form, the CDR3 reads TGTGCCAGCAGTTACGGGGCGCAGGGACAGCCCCAGCATTTT.

This sequence joins TRBV21-1 and TRBJ1-1; the D call TRBD1 from the table was never checked on the DNA. TRBV21-1 corresponds to a pseudogene. The CDR3 contains 14 residues. The CDR3 is CASSLPRDNPEAFF. CDR3 nucleotides: TGTGCCAGCAGCCTTCCCCGGGACAACCCTGAAGCTTTCTTT.